What follows are 9 T cell receptor beta chains derived from one specimen sequenced in a study of OX40 agonist ivuxolimab in advanced cancers. Only in-frame clones appear in the TCRdb table, and some are missing; sequencing was by immunoSEQ multiplex PCR. The sample holds about 28,000 clones, 65% to 90% seen once. This specimen consisted of CD4+ or CD8+ T cells sorted from blood, obtained in a trial of the OX40 agonist ivuxolimab. Source of these receptors: an adult with an advanced solid tumor such as melanoma, head and neck, liver or kidney cancer.

The rearrangement joins TRBV27 to TRBJ1-2, with D tentatively TRBD1 (5 bases). The CDR3 extends over 13 amino acids. Trimming took 8 bases from V and 3 from J, leaving 13 bases between them. Germline V gene lookup returns CDR1 MNHEY and CDR2 SMNVEV (reference sequence). CDR3 in DNA: TGTGCCAGCGGGGCCACAGAGGACTATGGCTACACCTTC. The encoded protein is CASGATEDYGYTF.

This clone has only one observation. The DNA for the CDR3 is TGTGCCAGCAGCTTGGGTGCGACCGCGGGGGAGACCCAGTACTTC. Encoded protein: CASSLGATAGETQYF. This chain uses TRBV5-5 with TRBJ2-5, with D possibly TRBD2 on 6 matching bases. The germline V gene encodes CDR1 SGHKS and CDR2 YYEKEE (reference sequence). Trimming removed 0 bases at V and 5 bases at J, with 14 bases between. The CDR3 extends over 15 amino acids.

V and J are TRBV9 and TRBJ1-2, with 8 bases identical to TRBD1. Trimming took 0 bases from V and 6 from J; bases not matched to a gene: 1. Germline V gene data show CDR1 as SGDLS and CDR2 as YYNGEE. This CDR3 is 13 amino acids long. In DNA, the CDR3 is TGTGCCAGCAGCGTAGGACAGGGGCATGGCTACACCTTC. Translation: CASSVGQGHGYTF.

The chain combines TRBV6-8 with TRBJ2-7; no definite D call. V was shortened by 6 bases and J by 4 bases, with 16 bases between the two germline ends. Germline assignment: CDR1 MNHGY and CDR2 SAAAGT. This CDR3 comprises 14 residues. This CDR3 is CASRDGLHEYEQYF. Here the CDR3 DNA reads TGTGCCAGCAGAGATGGGTTGCACGAATACGAGCAGTACTTC.

CDR3 nucleotides: TGTGCCAGCACCGACGAAGGGGCCTATAATTCACCCCTCCACTTT. It specifies CASTDEGAYNSPLHF. This chain links TRBV7-2 with TRBJ1-6; tentatively, D is TRBD1 (5 bases). With 7 bases removed from V and 2 bases from J, the gap between germline ends came to 12 bases. CDR3 length equals 15 residues. Looked up from germline, CDR1 is SGHTA and CDR2 is FQGNSA.

The chain links TRBV7-6 to TRBJ2-6; D uncertain. Looked up from germline, CDR1 is SGHVS and CDR2 is FNYEAQ. Trimming removed 1 base at V and 1 base at J, with 8 bases between. The CDR3 has 16 amino acids. In DNA form, the CDR3 reads TGTGCCAGCAGCTTAGATAGGTTTTCTGGGGCCAACGTCCTGACTTTC. Protein: CASSLDRFSGANVLTF.

On this clone: This may come from a read error, since a much larger clone is one base off. The rearrangement links TRBV28 to TRBJ1-2; TRBD1 might be the D (5 bases). Deletions cut 6 bases from V and 8 bases from J, with 19 bases between. Germline V CDR1 and CDR2: MDHEN, SYDVKM. The CDR3 is 14 residues long. CDR3 coding DNA: TGTGCCAGCAGACAACGAGCGGGACCGGGGGGCTACACCTTC. Translated: CASRQRAGPGGYTF.

The V call is TRBV7-9, the J call TRBJ1-1; D call uncertain. The V gene's germline CDR1 is SEHNR and CDR2 FQNEAQ (reference sequence). V shed 4 bases and J shed 11 bases, with 17 bases lying between them. The CDR3 is 13 residues long. This chain's CDR3 is CASSSIAAPGAFF. The CDR3 coding sequence is TGTGCCAGCAGCTCCATCGCAGCCCCTGGGGCTTTCTTT.

The gene calls are TRBV4-1 and TRBJ1-2; TRBD1 matches at 7 bases. The CDR3 extends over 14 amino acids. The V and J ends lost 3 bases and 7 bases, in that order; junction bases with no gene match: 8. Germline CDR1 is MGHRA and CDR2 is YSYEKL. Written as DNA, the CDR3 is TGCGCCAGCAGCCATTCCGACAGGGCCGCTGGCTACACCTTC. Protein sequence: CASSHSDRAAGYTF.